The clone carrying this T cell receptor (beta chain) appeared a few times. Some clones are missing from TCRdb's copy, which holds only in-frame ones; the method was immunoSEQ multiplex PCR. The sample carries around 140,000 clones, 84% recorded once. The data stem from a study of blood T cell repertoires in COVID-19. Study overall: Acute and convalescent COVID-19 specimens originated in the United States, Italy and Spain.

Looked up from germline, CDR1 is LNHDA and CDR2 is SQIVND (reference sequence). After removal of 5 bases from V and 10 bases from J, the junction contained 19 bases not matched to a gene. The CDR3 runs to 17 residues. The chain has TRBV19 and TRBJ1-5; 8 nucleotides line up with TRBD1. Sequences were obtained from PBMCs or T cells enriched from blood (not recorded which). This receptor was identified in a man aged 35 to 55 with acute COVID-19. Here the CDR3 DNA reads TGTGCCAGTAGTCCTCCCGGGACAGGTACGACGGGCTACCCCCAGCATTTT. Translated, it gives CASSPPGTGTTGYPQHF. Combining the CDR3 with reference TRBV19 and TRBJ1-5 gives the whole variable domain DGGITQSPKYLFRKEGQNVTLSCEQNLNHDAMYWYRQDPGQGLRLIYYSQIVNDFQKGDIAEGYSVSREKKESFPLTVTSAQKNPTAFYLCASSPPGTGTTGYPQHFGDGTRLSIL.